Shown below are 8 T cell receptor beta chains from a single sample sequenced in a study of OX40 agonist ivuxolimab in advanced cancers. Using immunoSEQ multiplex PCR, the repertoire was profiled, and TCRdb retains in-frame clones only, with some absent. The sample carries several thousand clones, around 91% recorded once. The source material was CD4+ or CD8+ T cells sorted from blood, sampled in a trial of the OX40 agonist ivuxolimab. The source of these receptors is an adult with an advanced solid tumor such as melanoma, head and neck, liver or kidney cancer.

The V and J genes are TRBV18 and TRBJ2-3, with 11 bases identical to TRBD2. Germline CDR1 and CDR2: KGHSH and LQKENI. V shed 2 bases, J shed 2 bases, and the junction held 9 bases outside the gene matches. There are 18 residues in the CDR3. CDR3 protein: CASSPTPGTSGPTDTQYF. In DNA form, the CDR3 reads TGTGCCAGCTCACCAACTCCCGGGACTAGCGGCCCCACAGATACGCAGTATTTT.

The J gene is TRBJ1-2, the V gene TRBV10-3; 7 bases fit TRBD1. Germline loops: CDR1 ENHRY, CDR2 SYGVKD. J lost 8 bases, V lost 2 bases, and 8 bases had no gene match. The CDR3 extends over 14 amino acids. The CDR3 region has the DNA TGTGCCATCAGTGAGGGCCGGGACAGAGGAGGCTACACCTTC. Translation gives CAISEGRDRGGYTF.

The V call is TRBV18, the J call TRBJ1-1; weak D call: TRBD1 (6 bases). Trimming shortened V by 5 bases and J by 1 base, and 17 bases separated the two germline ends. Germline assignment: CDR1 KGHSH and CDR2 LQKENI. CDR3 length equals 16 residues. CDR3 in amino acids: CASSFSGAGRNTEAFF. In DNA form, the CDR3 reads TGTGCCAGCTCATTTTCGGGGGCCGGTAGGAACACTGAAGCTTTCTTT.

This chain links TRBV19 with TRBJ2-5; D perhaps matches TRBD2 (7 bases). Trimming left V 5 bases short and J 8 bases short, with 18 bases between. CDR1 and CDR2 from the germline V gene are LNHDA and SQIVND (reference sequence). CDR3 length equals 14 residues. CDR3 protein: CASSVGGDRVTQYF. In DNA form, the CDR3 reads TGTGCCAGTAGTGTAGGGGGGGATAGGGTAACCCAGTACTTC.

V usage is TRBV18 and J usage is TRBJ1-1; tentatively, D is TRBD1 (6 bases). This CDR3 is 15 amino acids long. Germline values: CDR1 KGHSH, CDR2 LQKENI. Trimming pared 2 bases from V and 4 bases from J, leaving 14 bases between. Here the CDR3 DNA reads TGTGCCAGCTCACCAGACACAGGGAGGGGCACTGAAGCTTTCTTT. Its translation: CASSPDTGRGTEAFF.

J is TRBJ2-1 and V is TRBV7-3, with TRBD2 matching 8 bases. Looked up from germline, CDR1 is SGHTA and CDR2 is FQGTGA. The CDR3 is 13 residues long. Trimming at V came to 4 bases and at J to 13 bases, leaving 9 bases not matched to a gene. The CDR3 loop is CASSSPGTRSQFF. The CDR3 DNA follows: TGTGCCAGCAGCTCCCCCGGGACTAGATCTCAGTTCTTC.

The chain recombines TRBV4-2 with TRBJ2-4; 11 bases agree with TRBD2. The CDR3 is 17 amino acids. V was pared by 4 bases and J by 6 bases, with 11 bases of the junction left unmatched. Germline lookup yields CDR1 LGHNA and CDR2 YNFKEQ. The CDR3 loop is CASSLWGTSGSGNIQYF. The CDR3 DNA reads TGTGCCAGCAGCCTATGGGGGACTAGCGGATCCGGAAACATTCAGTACTTC.

The chain employs TRBV5-1 and TRBJ2-3, with 9 bases fitting TRBD2. Unmatched junction bases numbered 6, after V lost 5 bases and J lost 2 bases. Germline V gene lookup returns CDR1 SGHRS and CDR2 YFSETQ. This CDR3 region has 15 residues. CDR3 DNA sequence: TGCGCCAGCAGTTCCCCGGGACTAGCCACAGATACGCAGTATTTT. Translating it yields CASSSPGLATDTQYF.